Shown below are 16 T cell receptor beta chains from a single sample sequenced in a study of neoadjuvant anti-PD-1 for oral cavity cancer. The assay was immunoSEQ multiplex PCR, and TCRdb's table has in-frame clones only and misses some. The sample holds over 14,000 clones, about 70% seen once. Sequenced here: PBMCs, sampled before nivolumab (anti-PD-1) treatment. The receptors here all came from a person aged 35 to 85 with oral cavity squamous cell carcinoma.

This clone was found once. The CDR3 is CASSWDVGGTEAFF. The CDR3 bases are TGTGCCAGCAGCTGGGACGTGGGGGGCACTGAAGCTTTCTTT. The chain has TRBV5-4 and TRBJ1-1, with TRBD1 as a possible D gene (5 bases). This CDR3 comprises 14 residues. Germline CDR1 SGHNT, CDR2 YYREEE (reference sequence). Deletions cut 3 bases from V and 4 bases from J, with 13 bases between. Full variable domain (outside the CDR3, taken from reference TRBV5-4 and TRBJ1-1): ETGVTQSPTHLIKTRGQQVTLRCSSQSGHNTVSWYQQALGQGPQFIFQYYREEENGRGNFPPRFSGLQFPNYSSELNVNALELDDSALYLCASSWDVGGTEAFFGQGTRLTVV.

This clone was observed a handful of times. The chain joins TRBV4-1 to TRBJ1-2; D unresolved. V was shortened by 2 bases and J by 2 bases, with 30 bases between the two germline ends. Per the germline V gene, CDR1 is MGHRA and CDR2 is YSYEKL. This CDR3 region has 21 residues. CDR3 DNA: TGCGCCAGCAGCCAATACGTCCTCCAGGCTCGGGTAAGAGAGGTAAACTATGGCTACACCTTC. This translates into CASSQYVLQARVREVNYGYTF.

This clone was recorded once. The rearrangement uses TRBV7-2 and TRBJ1-2; D possibly corresponds to TRBD1 (5 bases). In germline, CDR1 is SGHTA, CDR2 FQGNSA. With 1 base removed from V and 3 bases from J, the gap between germline ends came to 15 bases. This CDR3 spans 16 amino acids. The CDR3 region is CASSLEFGAAHYGYTF. In DNA form, the CDR3 reads TGTGCCAGCAGCTTAGAATTTGGGGCGGCTCACTATGGCTACACCTTC.

The chain has TRBV7-2 and TRBJ2-5; no definite D call. V lost 7 bases and J 2 bases, leaving 14 bases between the germline ends. The length of the CDR3 is 14 residues. Germline lookup yields CDR1 SGHTA and CDR2 FQGNSA. The CDR3 DNA reads TGTGCCAGCAAGCCTGGAGCCCATCAAGAGACCCAGTACTTC. Translating gives CASKPGAHQETQYF.

This clone was counted a few times. V is TRBV6-1 and J is TRBJ2-7; 7 bases are shared with TRBD1. The CDR3 consists of 13 residues. V lost 11 bases to trimming and J lost 0 bases; unmatched junction nucleotides: 7. In germline, CDR1 is MNHNS, CDR2 SASEGT. In DNA, the CDR3 is TGTGCCGTACAACAGGGGACCTCCTACGAGCAGTACTTC. It translates to CAVQQGTSYEQYF.

In its sample, this clone was seen a few times. The rearrangement links TRBV6-1 to TRBJ1-2; unclear D gene. Trimming took off 0 bases at V and 5 bases at J, with 7 bases between the two ends. The CDR3 totals 13 residues. Germline V gives CDR1 MNHNS, CDR2 SASEGT. CDR3 sequence (DNA): TGTGCCAGCAGTGAAGCAGCTGAGTATGGCTACACCTTC. Translating it yields CASSEAAEYGYTF.

The chain joins TRBV7-3 to TRBJ2-5; 7 nucleotides match TRBD1. Germline CDR1 SGHTA, CDR2 FQGTGA. Trimming took 5 bases from V and 0 from J; bases not matched to a gene: 6. The CDR3 sequence is 15 residues long. The CDR3 sequence is CASSVGGGNQETQYF. In DNA form, the CDR3 reads TGTGCCAGCAGCGTAGGGGGCGGAAACCAAGAGACCCAGTACTTC.

The chain employs TRBV7-8 and TRBJ1-5, with 7 nucleotides matching TRBD1. The CDR3 sequence is 15 residues long. The germline gives CDR1 SGHVS, CDR2 FQNEAQ. V was pared by 4 bases and J by 7 bases, with 10 bases of the junction left unmatched. CDR3 DNA: TGTGCCAGCAGCTCAGGGAGGGGGCTGGGACAGCCCCAGCATTTT. It is translated as CASSSGRGLGQPQHF.

The chain joins TRBV29-1 to TRBJ2-7; 10 nucleotides align to TRBD1. Unmatched junction bases numbered 7, after V lost 2 bases and J lost 6 bases. The CDR3 runs to 14 residues. Germline-derived CDR1 and CDR2 are SQVTM and ANQGSEA. The CDR3 DNA sequence: TGCAGCGTTGAACCGCGACAGGGGGCCGGCGAGCAGTACTTC. This translates into CSVEPRQGAGEQYF.

The CDR3 region has the DNA TGTGCCAGCAGTTTCACAGGGAGCTCCTACGAGCAGTACTTC. Translated, it gives CASSFTGSSYEQYF. The V gene is TRBV27, the J gene TRBJ2-7, with TRBD1 as a possible D gene (6 bases). V lost 3 bases to trimming and J lost 0 bases, with 9 bases between them. Germline CDR1 is MNHEY and CDR2 is SMNVEV (reference sequence). The CDR3 is 14 amino acids.

The chain combines TRBV19 with TRBJ2-7, with TRBD1 as a possible D gene (5 bases). The CDR3 covers 14 residues. V lost 5 bases to trimming and J lost 2 bases, with 13 bases between them. In germline, CDR1 is LNHDA, CDR2 SQIVND (reference sequence). CDR3 in DNA: TGTGCCAGTAGTCCTCTAGGGGTAACCTACGAGCAGTACTTC. Its translation: CASSPLGVTYEQYF.

V usage is TRBV27 and J usage is TRBJ1-1; D is uncertain. V lost 3 bases and J lost 5, with 10 bases in between. The CDR3 runs 13 residues. In germline, CDR1 is MNHEY, CDR2 SMNVEV (reference sequence). In DNA, the CDR3 is TGTGCCAGCAGTTTGAGAGAAAGAACTGAAGCTTTCTTT. Translating gives CASSLRERTEAFF.

The rearrangement joins TRBV27 to TRBJ2-2, with TRBD2 matching over 9 bases. CDR3 length equals 16 residues. CDR1 MNHEY and CDR2 SMNVEV come from the germline V gene (reference sequence). With 5 bases clipped from V and 9 bases from J, the junction kept 13 bases outside the gene matches. CDR3 sequence reads: CASSPRGAGGTRELFF. As DNA, the CDR3 is TGTGCCAGCAGTCCTAGGGGAGCGGGAGGTACCCGGGAGCTGTTTTTT.

The chain recombines TRBV6-1 with TRBJ2-5, with D perhaps matching TRBD1 (5 bases). The CDR3 is 13 residues long. Per the germline V gene, CDR1 is MNHNS and CDR2 is SASEGT. V dropped 5 bases and J dropped 5 bases, with 12 bases sitting between them. CDR3 sequence reads: CASSFQGQETQYF. CDR3 sequence (DNA): TGTGCCAGCAGTTTCCAGGGTCAGGAGACCCAGTACTTC.

This sequence joins TRBV6-6 and TRBJ1-3, with D possibly TRBD1 on 6 matching bases. The CDR3 spans 14 residues. The germline V gene encodes CDR1 MNHNY and CDR2 SVGAGI (reference sequence). The germline V and J ends were trimmed by 8 bases and 4 bases, with 15 bases remaining between them. DNA for the CDR3: TGTGCCAGCGGACGGAGGGGGTCCGGAAACACCATATATTTT. Translating gives CASGRRGSGNTIYF.

Here the CDR3 DNA reads TGTGCCAGCATGGGCCTGACCAAAAACATTCAGTACTTC. It yields the protein CASMGLTKNIQYF. The chain has TRBV6-1 and TRBJ2-4; D remains unclear. V was clipped by 7 bases and J by 2 bases, with 9 bases between them. The length of the CDR3 is 13 residues. CDR1 and CDR2 from the germline V gene are MNHNS and SASEGT.